The text below deals with one T cell receptor (beta chain). Its target is not known. The source of the sample is a study of cytomegalovirus exposure and HLA in healthy donors. General study points: It emerged from a later analysis that several of the most significant clusters appeared to be linked to common viral pathogens. The authors assumed roughly uniform sequencing depth across donors for presence/absence analyses. Most TCR sequences showed up rarely, but some public TCRs showed up in many donors.

V lost 5 bases to trimming and J lost 4 bases; unmatched junction nucleotides: 4. CDR3 size: 14 residues. Germline-derived CDR1 and CDR2 are LNHNV and YYDKDF (reference sequence). The PCR contained 60 Vbeta and 13 Jbeta primers. This table comes from immunoSEQ multiplex PCR, and its TCRdb copy is limited to in-frame clones, with some not included. The data hold 90,000 to 110,000 clones, with around 84% observed a single time. The sequence derives from a man aged 25-45 years in good health and CMV-seronegative. The sequenced sample consisted of PBMCs. This rearrangement joins TRBV15 to TRBJ2-5, with 10 bases identical to TRBD2. Here the CDR3 reads CATSGTSELETQYF. The CDR3 DNA follows: TGTGCCACCAGCGGGACTAGCGAGTTAGAGACCCAGTACTTC.